This passage covers 2 T cell receptor beta chains from one sample sequenced in a study of blood T cell repertoires in COVID-19. Profiling relied on immunoSEQ multiplex PCR, and the TCRdb table lists in-frame clones only, not all of them. The sample includes about 220,000 clones, about 86% of them seen just once. The sequenced material came from PBMCs or T cells enriched from blood (not recorded which). These receptors originate from a woman in her thirties or forties with acute COVID-19.

The chain employs TRBV29-1 and TRBJ1-2; D may be TRBD1 (5 bases). The CDR3 is 13 amino acids. CDR1 SQVTM and CDR2 ANQGSEA come from the germline V gene. V dropped 5 bases and J dropped 8 bases, with 18 bases sitting between them. The CDR3, as DNA: TGCAGCGTTAACTGGGGTACGGGGGAGGGCTACACCTTC. Residues: CSVNWGTGEGYTF.

This clone was detected once. J is TRBJ2-1 and V is TRBV19, with 8 bases matching TRBD2. Looked up from germline, CDR1 is LNHDA and CDR2 is SQIVND (reference sequence). The J segment lost 7 bases and the V segment lost 5 bases, leaving 4 bases of the junction unmatched. The CDR3 consists of 13 residues. The CDR3 region is CASSRTSRNEQFF. CDR3 sequence (DNA): TGTGCCAGTAGTCGGACTAGCCGGAATGAGCAGTTCTTC. Drawing the rest from reference TRBV19 and TRBJ2-1, the complete variable domain is DGGITQSPKYLFRKEGQNVTLSCEQNLNHDAMYWYRQDPGQGLRLIYYSQIVNDFQKGDIAEGYSVSREKKESFPLTVTSAQKNPTAFYLCASSRTSRNEQFFGPGTRLTVL.